This record concerns one TCR beta chain sequence. This clone was counted a single time. Its antigen is unknown. The sample holds no much larger clone one base away, and base qualities are not on file. These data come from a study of shared clonotypes between healthy human individuals (dated by TCRdb to the early 2020s). With regard to the full study: Three men and a couple of women, aged 18 to 49 years, made up the cohort. For each donor, three plates each were used for CD4 naive and CD4 memory, two plates were used for CD8 naive, and one plate was used for CD8 memory. To estimate repertoire size and how much clonotype sharing occurs between individuals, the study deeply sequenced the blood TCR repertoires of five healthy adults. To increase sequencing depth and limit assay-specific biases, TCR repertoire library preparation and sequencing were carried out by different laboratories using diverse techniques. Per donor, leukapheresis produced somewhere between about 0.9 and 10 billion PBMCs. The paper's findings and limits, for the study overall: Even with the large sequencing depth, rarefaction of the sorted-subset datasets indicated that sequencing was incomplete. Sharing across a few donors was observed for 4.5% to 6.5% of naive CD4, over 3% of naive CD8, 2.3% of memory CD4, and 0.4% of memory CD8 clonotypes. Compared with non-shared clonotypes, clonotypes shared by all four sorted-subset donors had higher generation probabilities. The small number of donors limited the genetic and exposure-history diversity represented. Larger estimated clonotype richness was generally found for naive subsets than for memory subsets. Sampling was limited to blood, and TCR repertoires in tissue likely differ from TCR repertoires in blood. Pairwise subsampling led to the expectation that sequencing depth would affect the degree of clonotype sharing among donors.

TCR CDR3 regions were amplified from genomic DNA by multiplex PCR using the deep immunoSEQ assay. Extracted genomic DNA from each cell subset was distributed evenly across all wells of several immunoSEQ 96-well plates, and each plate was treated as a replicate. Each replicate PCR for sorted subsets received around 0.2 ug genomic DNA, equal to about 30,000 T cell genomes. Purified libraries were quantified with a Qubit 3.0 fluorometer, sized on a Bioanalyzer 2100, and re-quantified with the KAPA Library Quantification kit. Each immunoSEQ 96-well plate was sequenced on its own single-read 150-cycle Illumina NextSeq 550 flow cell. In the authors' own workflow: Because the immunoSEQ output included only junctional sequences and no quality scores, the filtering could not be the same as the filtering used for full-length reads. Sequences were annotated with PyIR, a Python wrapper for IgBLAST v1.9, and V/J genes and CDR3 were assigned using IMGT germline references. Any read was removed if the V/J assignment was weak (E-value above 1e-6), the CDR3 was missing, or the read contained stop codons, out-of-frame junctions, or ambiguous translated residues. V3J clonotypes were defined as sequences sharing the same inferred V gene, J gene, and CDR3 amino acid sequence. Percentage overlap between repertoires was computed as shared unique clonotypes divided by the size of the smaller repertoire. RTK rarefaction, the Chao1 estimator, and Recon v2.1 estimates of unobserved clonotypes were used to assess repertoire richness. Generation probabilities were computed with OLGA for all TCRbeta clonotypes obtained by the gDNA method from several donors. As stored in TCRdb, this immuneACCESS dataset retains in-frame rearrangements with V and J assigned. A fraction of the clones does not appear; measured against another copy, unresolved V genes explain less than half of the discrepancy, and the remainder lacks a known reason. From that table come the V and J calls and clone size; the DNA was used to work out D and trimming. In this sample the table shows about 1 million clones, more than 65% of which occur a single time. Together, the top ten hold about 1.5% of the sample.

Healthy HIV-negative adults with no recently reported acute infections or vaccinations were included as donors. Every donor was a Caucasian adult living in Nashville, Tennessee, USA. CD4+ T cells were enriched through magnetic negative selection, after which naive cells were positively selected on CD45RA and the remaining negative fraction served as the memory subset. Blood was obtained by leukapheresis, after which PBMCs were separated by Ficoll-Histopaque density gradient centrifugation and cryopreserved in liquid nitrogen vapor phase. Analytical flow cytometry was used to check the purity and quantity of every magnetically sorted T cell population. Each sorted fraction had its genomic DNA isolated and then quantified by UV absorbance on a Nanodrop 2000c. The V end gives up 4 bases and the J end 5 bases, leaving 8 bases in the junction not matched to a gene. The CDR3 starts with the cysteine, ends with the phenylalanine, and has 15 residues. The CDR3 DNA has 45 bases and is translated from base 1. As encoded in the germline V gene, CDR1 is SGHRS while CDR2 is YFSETQ.

The receptor chain draws on TRBV5-1 and TRBJ2-5; 10 central nucleotides agree with TRBD1. The sequencing input was memory CD4+ T cells sorted from blood. Taken with the paper, the label for cell subset or site translates to: CD45RA-negative fraction. This receptor was identified in a man younger than 30 in good health. The CDR3 has the sequence CASSRPGQGMETQYF. The sequenced DNA is TGCGCCAGCAGCCGACCGGGACAGGGGATGGAGACCCAGTACTTC.